Listed below are T cell receptor beta chains from one sample, sequenced in a study of blood T cell repertoires in COVID-19. Some clones are missing from TCRdb's copy, which holds only in-frame ones; the method was immunoSEQ multiplex PCR. The sample shows roughly 140,000 clones, almost 90% of them seen only once. Sequencing was done on a sample of peripheral blood. These TCRs come from a man between 45 and 60 years old with active or convalescent COVID-19. Each CDR3 is given with its conserved first and last residue. A D gene is named only where the DNA matches it firmly. A clone size is listed for some rows: how often the clone was seen (once, few, many), or a class if it is expanded.

16	TRBJ2-5	TRBV7-2	TRBD1	-	CASSPRDRAPGETQYF	TGTGCCAGCAGCCCGAGGGACAGGGCCCCTGGGGAGACCCAGTACTTC
14	TRBJ2-3	TRBV19	-	-	CASSIREYTDTQYF	TGTGCCAGTAGTATTCGGGAGTACACAGATACGCAGTATTTT
14	TRBJ2-4	TRBV7-9	TRBD1	-	CASSPGTGLNIQYF	TGTGCCAGCAGCCCCGGGACAGGCTTAAACATTCAGTACTTC
12	TRBJ2-3	TRBV19	-	-	CASGALTDTQYF	TGTGCCAGTGGGGCCTTAACAGATACGCAGTATTTT
17	TRBJ1-1	TRBV4-1	-	-	CASSLDRGVFMNTEAFF	TGCGCCAGCAGCCTGGACAGAGGAGTTTTCATGAACACTGAAGCTTTCTTT
15	TRBJ1-6	TRBV6-5	-	-	CASSHEGNYNSPLHF	TGTGCCAGCAGCCATGAGGGAAACTATAATTCACCCCTCCACTTT
16	TRBJ2-1	TRBV18	TRBD2	-	CASSPWTSGAYNEQFF	TGTGCCAGCTCACCGTGGACTAGCGGGGCCTACAATGAGCAGTTCTTC
16	TRBJ2-4	TRBV5-1	-	-	CASSLSGSSAKNIQYF	TGCGCCAGCAGCTTATCAGGTTCATCGGCCAAAAACATTCAGTACTTC
14	TRBJ1-2	TRBV2	-	-	CASTWDISNYGYTF	TGTGCCAGCACCTGGGACATCTCTAACTATGGCTACACCTTC
16	TRBJ2-2	TRBV7-3	-	-	CASSYGQFANTGELFF	TGTGCCAGCAGCTATGGACAGTTCGCGAACACCGGGGAGCTGTTTTTT
17	TRBJ2-7	TRBV27	TRBD2	-	CASSFLASGLAAYEQYF	TGTGCCAGCAGTTTCTTAGCCTCTGGACTAGCTGCCTACGAGCAGTACTTC
14	TRBJ2-7	TRBV5-1	-	-	CASSFRTDRTEQYF	TGCGCCAGCAGCTTCCGGACGGATCGGACTGAGCAGTACTTC
15	TRBJ1-5	TRBV15	TRBD1	-	CATSSRGQGESPQHF	TGTGCCACCAGCAGCCGCGGACAGGGCGAATCGCCCCAGCATTTT
15	TRBJ2-1	TRBV3-1/TRBV3-2	TRBD2	-	CASRISGRNYNEQFF	TGTGCCAGCAGGATTAGCGGGAGAAACTACAATGAGCAGTTCTTC
16	TRBJ2-6	TRBV5-4	-	once	CASSLVSGSGANVLTF	TGTGCCAGCAGCTTGGTTTCAGGCTCTGGGGCCAACGTCCTGACTTTC
15	TRBJ2-1	TRBV19	-	-	CASSMGKSSYNEQFF	TGTGCCAGTAGTATGGGCAAGAGCTCCTACAATGAGCAGTTCTTC
15	TRBJ2-7	TRBV18	TRBD1	-	CASSTQGEISYEQYF	TGTGCCAGCTCAACACAGGGGGAAATATCCTACGAGCAGTACTTC
18	TRBJ2-1	TRBV6-1	TRBD2	-	CASSEALTSGGPYNEQFF	TGTGCCAGCAGTGAAGCGCTGACTAGCGGGGGACCATACAATGAGCAGTTCTTC
14	TRBJ1-6	TRBV25-1	-	-	CASSDWPHNSPLHF	TGTGCCAGCAGTGACTGGCCCCATAATTCACCCCTCCACTTT
15	TRBJ2-3	TRBV2	-	-	CASRGRDSATDTQYF	TGTGCCAGCAGGGGCCGGGACTCCGCCACAGATACGCAGTATTTT
15	TRBJ2-7	TRBV6-5	TRBD1	-	CASTETGGGSYEQYF	TGTGCCAGCACCGAGACAGGGGGAGGTTCCTACGAGCAGTACTTC
15	TRBJ2-5	TRBV5-1	-	-	CASSLGAGGKETQYF	TGCGCCAGCAGCTTGGGGGCCGGGGGAAAAGAGACCCAGTACTTC
12	TRBJ1-1	TRBV29-1	TRBD1	few	CSVEMWTGRAFF	TGCAGCGTTGAAATGTGGACAGGGAGAGCTTTCTTT
15	TRBJ1-1	TRBV19	-	-	CASIRGVDYDTEAFF	TGTGCCAGTATCCGGGGGGTTGATTACGACACTGAAGCTTTCTTT
14	TRBJ2-5	TRBV5-1	-	once	CASSNHGGQETQYF	TGCGCCAGCAGCAACCATGGGGGGCAAGAGACCCAGTACTTC
16	TRBJ2-7	TRBV3-1/TRBV3-2	TRBD2	-	CASTQGAGGPWDEQYF	TGTGCCAGCACCCAGGGAGCGGGAGGACCGTGGGACGAGCAGTACTTC
15	TRBJ2-7	TRBV28	TRBD1	-	CASSLAGTVIYEQYF	TGTGCCAGCAGTTTAGCAGGGACAGTTATATACGAGCAGTACTTC
19	TRBJ1-5	TRBV15	-	-	CATSRLGTGGPDSNQPQHF	TGTGCCACCAGCAGATTAGGAACAGGTGGGCCGGATAGCAATCAGCCCCAGCATTTT
14	TRBJ2-1	TRBV5-1	TRBD2	-	CASSLLAGNNEQFF	TGCGCCAGCAGCTTACTAGCGGGTAACAATGAGCAGTTCTTC
12	TRBJ1-4	TRBV7-2	-	-	CASSSRVEKLFF	TGTGCCAGCAGCTCCCGAGTTGAAAAACTGTTTTTT
16	TRBJ2-7	TRBV5-1	TRBD2	-	CASSPVGGASGYEQYF	TGCGCCAGCAGTCCCGTGGGAGGGGCGTCGGGCTACGAGCAGTACTTC
15	TRBJ2-1	TRBV4-3	TRBD2	-	CASSPGLAGGTEQFF	TGCGCCAGCAGCCCCGGACTAGCGGGAGGGACCGAGCAGTTCTTC
16	TRBJ1-6	TRBV6-8	-	-	CASSYSRTAFNSPLHF	TGTGCCAGCAGTTACTCGAGGACAGCCTTTAATTCACCCCTCCACTTT
15	TRBJ1-5	TRBV9	TRBD1	-	CASSPGQGVIQPQHF	TGTGCCAGCAGCCCCGGACAGGGGGTAATTCAGCCCCAGCATTTT
14	TRBJ2-5	TRBV28	TRBD2	few	CASSLAGGQETQYF	TGTGCCAGCAGTCTAGCGGGAGGTCAAGAGACCCAGTACTTC
13	TRBJ2-1	TRBV30	TRBD2	-	CAWTSGVYNEQFF	TGTGCCTGGACTAGCGGGGTCTACAATGAGCAGTTCTTC
14	TRBJ1-6	TRBV4-2	TRBD1	-	CASSQGQGRSPLHF	TGTGCCAGCAGCCAAGGACAGGGACGGTCACCCCTCCACTTT
14	TRBJ1-2	TRBV28	TRBD1	-	CASRGTGGNYGYTF	TGTGCCAGCAGGGGGACAGGCGGAAACTATGGCTACACCTTC
15	TRBJ2-7	TRBV27	TRBD2	-	CASTIYSGRSYEQYF	TGTGCCAGCACCATCTATAGCGGGAGATCCTACGAGCAGTACTTC
13	TRBJ1-5	TRBV19	-	-	CASSNPGLQPQHF	TGTGCCAGTAGTAATCCAGGCTTGCAGCCCCAGCATTTT
15	TRBJ1-1	TRBV11-2	-	-	CASSLDLRKNTEAFF	TGTGCCAGCAGCTTAGATCTGCGTAAGAACACTGAAGCTTTCTTT
16	TRBJ1-5	TRBV6-1	-	once	CASSDFWGSGNQPQHF	TGTGCCAGCAGTGACTTCTGGGGCAGTGGCAATCAGCCCCAGCATTTT
13	TRBJ1-4	TRBV2	-	many	CASSEQAGQGLVF	TGTGCCAGCAGTGAACAAGCGGGGCAGGGCTTGGTTTTT
15	TRBJ2-1	TRBV5-8	-	-	CALAASRSSYNEQFF	TGTGCCCTCGCGGCCTCGAGAAGCTCCTACAATGAGCAGTTCTTC
15	TRBJ1-6	TRBV28	-	-	CASSFDSQPYSPLHF	TGTGCCAGCAGTTTCGACAGTCAACCCTATTCACCCCTCCACTTT
17	TRBJ2-1	TRBV4-1	TRBD2	-	CASSQAGTSGVYNEQFF	TGCGCCAGCAGCCAAGCCGGGACTAGCGGAGTCTACAATGAGCAGTTCTTC
15	TRBJ2-3	TRBV29-1	TRBD2	once	CSVVRAGDSTDTQYF	TGCAGCGTTGTCCGCGCGGGAGATAGCACAGATACGCAGTATTTT